The clone carrying this T cell receptor beta chain was counted ten times or more. What it binds is not known. Time point reported: pre-sensitization, week 0. Treatment given: therapeutic diphenylcyclopropenone sensitization with weekly scalp DPC. TCRdb analysed the RACE reads with MiXCR anew, one entry per CDR3 protein. The sample has about 380,000 distinct CDR3 sequences, 4.5% to 6% seen once. These data originate in a study of human T cells and chemical hapten exposure. Study as a whole: Throughout the roughly 24-week study, diphenylcyclopropenone was applied weekly to the patients' scalps. The patients were mostly female; they had alopecia areata, totalis or universalis. Overall study results and limits: TCRs exceeding a frequency of 1 in 1000 stayed unchanged under DPC sensitization.

The sequence came from a woman between 50 and 59 years old with alopecia areata. Some clones in this sample may be carry-over from other donors' samples. Sequences were derived from whole blood, sampled in connection with sensitization to the hapten diphenylcyclopropenone (DPC).

This CDR3 reads CASSTGTPGEQYF. CDR3 in DNA: TGTGCCAGCAGTACGGGGACCCCGGGCGAGCAGTACTTC. The V call is TRBV27, the J call TRBJ2-7; either TRBD1 or TRBD2 may supply D (5 bases each). Per the germline V gene, CDR1 is MNHEY and CDR2 is SMNVEV (reference sequence). V was clipped by 5 bases and J by 6 bases, with 14 bases between them. This CDR3 region has 13 residues.